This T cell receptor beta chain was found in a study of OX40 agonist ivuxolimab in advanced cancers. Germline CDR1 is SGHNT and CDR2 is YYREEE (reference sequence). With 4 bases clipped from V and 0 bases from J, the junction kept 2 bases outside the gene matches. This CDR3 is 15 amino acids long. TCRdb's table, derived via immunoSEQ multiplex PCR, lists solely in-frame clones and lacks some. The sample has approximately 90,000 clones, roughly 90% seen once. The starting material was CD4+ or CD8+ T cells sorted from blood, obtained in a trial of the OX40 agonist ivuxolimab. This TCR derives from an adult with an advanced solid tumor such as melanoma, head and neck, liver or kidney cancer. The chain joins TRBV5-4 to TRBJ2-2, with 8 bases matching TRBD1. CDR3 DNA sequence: TGTGCCAGCAGCAAGGGACAGGCGAACACCGGGGAGCTGTTTTTT. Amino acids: CASSKGQANTGELFF.